What follows describes a single T cell receptor beta chain. The CDR3 contains 14 residues. Germline trimming cut 6 bases from V and 3 bases from J; bases unmatched to any gene: 5. Following RNA extraction, reverse transcription yielded cDNA that acted as the sequencing template. Sequencing used immunoSEQ multiplex PCR; TCRdb keeps in-frame clones, though not all of them. Among 150,000 to 200,000 clones listed, roughly 60% were seen once. This sample is part of a study of CD8+ T cells in alopecia areata. Treatment noted: oral pan-JAK inhibitor, 5-10 mg twice daily. The rearrangement joins TRBV23-1 to TRBJ1-2; TRBD1 matches at 9 bases. TRBV23-1 is filed as an ORF, its function uncertain. Source: CD4+ T cells sorted from blood, taken at week 24, from a patient treated with tofacitinib. This receptor was identified in a human donor with alopecia areata. CDR3 coding DNA: TGCGCCAGCAGCCGGGACAGGGACGACTATGGCTACACCTTC. It codes for CASSRDRDDYGYTF.